These 4 T cell receptor beta chains share one sample of origin, sequenced in a study of T-cell memory formation after mild COVID-19. MiXCR, run by TCRdb on the 5' RACE reads, gives a single entry per CDR3 protein. Of approximately 560,000 distinct CDR3 sequences in the sample, roughly a sixth were seen once. The source material was PBMCs or a T cell subset sorted from them (not recorded which). These receptors came from an adult woman who had mild COVID-19 (a few samples of this study predate the infection). Cell type and time point are not known.

This clonotype was picked up one time. The rearrangement joins TRBV27 to TRBJ2-1; possibly TRBD2 for D (6 bases). The CDR3 runs to 15 residues. The germline V and J ends were trimmed by 4 bases and 0 bases, with 10 bases remaining between them. The germline V gene has CDR1 MNHEY and CDR2 SMNVEV (reference sequence). The CDR3 region has the DNA TGTGCCAGCAGTTACGGTAGCGGCTCCTACAATGAGCAGTTCTTC. Its translation: CASSYGSGSYNEQFF.

In this sample, this clonotype turned up a few times. The gene calls are TRBV5-1 and TRBJ2-5; D is perhaps TRBD1 (7 bases). Per germline, CDR1 SGHRS and CDR2 YFSETQ. V was clipped by 4 bases and J by 4 bases, with 14 bases between them. CDR3 size: 14 residues. CDR3 residues: CASSLQGGVETQYF. For the CDR3, the DNA is TGCGCCAGCAGCCTGCAGGGGGGAGTAGAGACCCAGTACTTC.

CDR3 DNA sequence: TGTGCCAGCAGCGCCGGACAGAACAATGAGCAGTTCTTC. It codes for CASSAGQNNEQFF. V usage is TRBV7-9 and J usage is TRBJ2-1; tentative D call: TRBD1 (6 bases). Germline V gives CDR1 SEHNR, CDR2 FQNEAQ (reference sequence). The CDR3 length is 13 residues. The V end was cut by 5 bases, the J end by 5 bases, with 10 bases between.

This clonotype showed up just a few times. In nucleotides, the CDR3 is TGTGCCAGCAGCCCCGCGAGGTTCGGCGGGGGGTTCACAGATACGCAGTATTTT. Its translation is CASSPARFGGGFTDTQYF. The chain employs TRBV3-1 and TRBJ2-3; 8 bases line up with TRBD2. Germline values: CDR1 LGHDT, CDR2 YNNKEL (reference sequence). V shed 4 bases and J 2 bases; nucleotides not matched to a gene: 14. The CDR3 runs 18 residues.